This T cell receptor beta chain was captured by sequencing in a study of blood T cell repertoires in COVID-19. The table came from immunoSEQ multiplex PCR; TCRdb's copy has only in-frame clones and leaves some out. The data show around 69,000 clones, about 82% seen once. Deletions cut 8 bases from V and 1 base from J, with 13 bases between. This CDR3 has 13 amino acids. CDR1 and CDR2 from the germline V gene are SQVTM and ANQGSEA. The specimen was peripheral blood. V and J are TRBV29-1 and TRBJ2-3; no definite D call. The receptor was derived from a man aged 45 to 65 with active COVID-19. CDR3 in DNA: TGCAGCTCCCAGACTTTCCGCACAGATACGCAGTATTTT. As protein: CSSQTFRTDTQYF.